The text below deals with one T cell receptor (beta chain). This entry is derived from a study of post-analysis software for immune sequencing data. Sequencing libraries made from TCR beta cDNA carried unique molecular identifiers. TCRdb reprocessed the PCR reads via MiXCR and lists one record per CDR3 protein. There are about 770,000 distinct CDR3 sequences in the sample; about 43% occur only once, and roughly 4.9% lies in the top ten. The sample comprised blood. This TCR was recovered from a girl aged 5-17 years with multiple sclerosis.

The CDR3 reads CASRRGTSGQFF. The DNA for the CDR3 is TGTGCCAGCAGACGCGGGACTAGCGGGCAGTTCTTC. This chain uses TRBV6-2 or TRBV6-3 with TRBJ2-1; the match to TRBD2 covers 11 bases. CDR3 length: 12 amino acids. Germline V gives CDR1 MNHEY, CDR2 SVGEGT. V gave up 6 bases and J gave up 12 bases; unmatched junction bases: 4.